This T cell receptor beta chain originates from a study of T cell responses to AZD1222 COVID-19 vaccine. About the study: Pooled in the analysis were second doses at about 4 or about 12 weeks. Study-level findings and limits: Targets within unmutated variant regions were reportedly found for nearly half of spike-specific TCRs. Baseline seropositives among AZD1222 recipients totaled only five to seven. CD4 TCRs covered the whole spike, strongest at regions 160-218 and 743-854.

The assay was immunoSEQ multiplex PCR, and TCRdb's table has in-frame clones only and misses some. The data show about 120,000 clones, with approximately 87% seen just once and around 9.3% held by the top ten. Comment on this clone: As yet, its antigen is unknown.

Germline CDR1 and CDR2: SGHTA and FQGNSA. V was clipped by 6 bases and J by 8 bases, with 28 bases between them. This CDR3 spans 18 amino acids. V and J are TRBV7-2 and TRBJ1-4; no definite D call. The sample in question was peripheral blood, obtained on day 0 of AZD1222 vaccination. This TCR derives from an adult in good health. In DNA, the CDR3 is TGTGCCAGCAGTCGCCAATATGGGAGGTGGGAGGAGACGGAAAAACTGTTTTTT. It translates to CASSRQYGRWEETEKLFF.